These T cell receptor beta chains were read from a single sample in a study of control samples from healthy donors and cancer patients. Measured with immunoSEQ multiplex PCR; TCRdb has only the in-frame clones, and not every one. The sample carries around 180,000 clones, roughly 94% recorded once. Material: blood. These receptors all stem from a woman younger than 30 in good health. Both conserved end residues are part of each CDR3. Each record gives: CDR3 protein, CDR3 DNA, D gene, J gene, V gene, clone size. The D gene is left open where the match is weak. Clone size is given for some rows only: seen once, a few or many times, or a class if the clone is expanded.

CASSREADTQYF TGCGCCAGCAGTCGAGAGGCAGATACGCAGTATTTT NA TRBJ2-3 TRBV10-2 once
CASSLTGDEKLFF TGTGCCAGCAGTTTAACGGGAGATGAAAAACTGTTTTTT NA TRBJ1-4 TRBV12-3/TRBV12-4 NA
CASSSYTGELFF TGTGCCAGCAGCTCTTACACCGGGGAGCTGTTTTTT NA TRBJ2-2 TRBV5-6 NA
CASSESRASGRAMVLQFF TGCGCCAGCAGTGAGTCCAGGGCTAGCGGGAGGGCCATGGTTCTCCAGTTCTTC TRBD2 TRBJ2-1 TRBV10-1 NA
CASSPGGGGGETQYF TGTGCCAGCAGCCCAGGGGGCGGGGGAGGGGAGACCCAGTACTTC NA TRBJ2-5 TRBV9 NA
CATSDAGTGGFYGYTF TGTGCCACCAGTGATGCCGGGACAGGGGGCTTCTATGGCTACACCTTC TRBD1 TRBJ1-2 TRBV24-1 once
CASSSGDRPFSPLHF TGTGCCAGCAGTTCGGGGGACAGACCTTTTTCACCCCTCCACTTT TRBD1 TRBJ1-6 TRBV9 once
CASRRDRGREIGYEQYF TGCGCCAGCAGACGAGACAGGGGGCGCGAAATCGGCTACGAGCAGTACTTC TRBD1 TRBJ2-7 TRBV5-1 NA
CASSEAGPRVGGYTF TGTGCCAGCAGTGAAGCCGGGCCGAGGGTCGGCGGCTACACCTTC NA TRBJ1-2 TRBV25-1 once
CSVVPTGGNTEAFF TGCAGCGTTGTTCCTACAGGGGGAAACACTGAAGCTTTCTTT TRBD1 TRBJ1-1 TRBV29-1 NA
CASSQDRQAQETQYF TGCGCCAGCAGCCAAGATAGGCAGGCCCAAGAGACCCAGTACTTC NA TRBJ2-5 TRBV4-1 NA
CASSQGLNQKAAEAFF TGTGCCAGCAGCCAAGGATTGAACCAAAAGGCGGCTGAAGCTTTCTTT NA TRBJ1-1 TRBV4-2 NA
CASSYERGTYEQYF TGTGCCAGCAGTTACGAGCGGGGGACCTACGAGCAGTACTTC TRBD2 TRBJ2-7 TRBV6-5 NA
CASGSPDVHYGYTF TGTGCTAGTGGTTCCCCGGACGTACACTATGGCTACACCTTC NA TRBJ1-2 TRBV12-5 NA
CASSYSIPSYSPLHF TGTGCCAGCAGTTACTCGATACCGTCCTATTCACCCCTCCACTTT NA TRBJ1-6 TRBV6-5 NA
CASSYPGKNTEAFF TGTGCCAGCAGCTACCCGGGGAAGAACACTGAAGCTTTCTTT NA TRBJ1-1 TRBV4-2 NA
CASSLGLLQHDTQYF TGTGCCAGCAGTCTCGGGCTTCTCCAACATGATACGCAGTATTTT NA TRBJ2-3 TRBV6-5 NA
CASSPLRTIQNTGELFF TGCGCCAGCAGCCCACTTCGGACCATTCAAAACACCGGGGAGCTGTTTTTT NA TRBJ2-2 TRBV10-1 NA
CASRLSLIDSGANVLTF TGTGCCAGTAGGCTGAGCTTAATAGACTCTGGGGCCAACGTCCTGACTTTC NA TRBJ2-6 TRBV19 NA
CASSDPGQGAGGYTF TGTGCCAGCAGTGACCCGGGACAGGGGGCAGGAGGCTACACCTTC TRBD1 TRBJ1-2 TRBV2 NA
CASRGQTNTGELFF TGTGCCAGTAGGGGGCAAACGAACACCGGGGAGCTGTTTTTT NA TRBJ2-2 TRBV19 NA
CASSLVGTYYEQYF TGTGCCAGCAGCTTAGTTGGGACATACTACGAGCAGTACTTC NA TRBJ2-7 TRBV11-3 NA
CASSMQERHYGYTF TGTGCCAGCAGTATGCAGGAGAGGCACTATGGCTACACCTTC NA TRBJ1-2 TRBV28 once
CASSLAYRGGGQETQYF TGTGCCAGCAGCTTAGCATACAGGGGCGGGGGACAAGAGACCCAGTACTTC NA TRBJ2-5 TRBV7-2 NA
CASSLVGGGTIYF TGTGCCAGCAGCTTAGTAGGGGGAGGCACCATATATTTT NA TRBJ1-3 TRBV7-9 few
CSARTVGDSNQPQHF TGCAGCGCCCGGACAGTGGGAGATAGCAATCAGCCCCAGCATTTT NA TRBJ1-5 TRBV29-1 NA
CASSGWGGTNQPQHF TGCGCCAGCAGTGGTTGGGGGGGAACCAATCAGCCCCAGCATTTT NA TRBJ1-5 TRBV10-2 NA
CAGSKGNEQYF TGTGCCGGCAGCAAAGGCAACGAGCAGTACTTC NA TRBJ2-7 TRBV21-1 NA
CASSLDPGRSTEAFF TGTGCCAGCAGCCTAGATCCAGGGCGTAGCACTGAAGCTTTCTTT NA TRBJ1-1 TRBV9 NA
CASSPVSAGGNIQYF TGCGCCAGCAGCCCCGTCTCAGCGGGCGGGAACATTCAGTACTTC NA TRBJ2-4 TRBV5-1 NA
CASRVSSGVYGYTF TGTGCCAGTAGGGTGTCGTCAGGTGTCTATGGCTACACCTTC NA TRBJ1-2 TRBV19 NA
CAVGGTTGELFF TGTGCCGTGGGGGGGACCACCGGGGAGCTGTTTTTT TRBD2 TRBJ2-2 TRBV3-1/TRBV3-2 NA
CASSQDFRVTHEAFF TGTGCCAGCAGCCAAGATTTTAGGGTCACGCATGAAGCTTTCTTT NA TRBJ1-1 TRBV14 NA
CASSLQPGQGYNEQFF TGTGCCAGCAGCTTACAACCGGGACAGGGGTACAATGAGCAGTTCTTC TRBD1 TRBJ2-1 TRBV7-6 once
CASSSVGTGGETQYF TGTGCCAGCAGCTCAGTTGGGACTGGAGGAGAGACCCAGTACTTC NA TRBJ2-5 TRBV11-3 once
CASSHPFLAKNIQYF TGTGCCAGCAGCCACCCTTTTCTAGCCAAAAACATTCAGTACTTC NA TRBJ2-4 TRBV2 NA
CASSLRLNSNQPQHF TGTGCCAGCAGCTTGAGGTTGAATAGCAATCAGCCCCAGCATTTT NA TRBJ1-5 TRBV5-6 NA
CAGTRQMNTEAFF TGTGCCGGAACCCGACAGATGAACACTGAAGCTTTCTTT NA TRBJ1-1 TRBV2 NA
CASSARGNTEAFF TGTGCCAGCAGCGCCAGGGGGAACACTGAAGCTTTCTTT NA TRBJ1-1 TRBV5-4 NA
CASSVKGNYGYTF TGTGCCAGCAGTGTCAAAGGGAACTATGGCTACACCTTC NA TRBJ1-2 TRBV2 NA
CASSHLWGEKLFF TGCGCCAGCAGCCATCTATGGGGCGAAAAACTGTTTTTT NA TRBJ1-4 TRBV4-1 NA
CASSPAGGPYEQYF TGTGCCAGCAGCCCCGCAGGGGGCCCCTACGAGCAGTACTTC TRBD1 TRBJ2-7 TRBV11-2 NA
CATSDLITGELFF TGTGCCACCAGTGATTTAATCACCGGGGAGCTGTTTTTT NA TRBJ2-2 TRBV24-1 NA
CAISSLLVQEQFF TGTGCCATCAGTTCATTACTGGTTCAGGAGCAGTTCTTC NA TRBJ2-1 TRBV10-3 once
CASSRSGGRDEQFF TGTGCCAGCAGTCGTTCAGGGGGACGGGACGAGCAGTTCTTC TRBD1 TRBJ2-1 TRBV6-4 NA
CASVNSGSHNEQFF TGTGCCAGTGTGAATAGCGGGAGTCACAATGAGCAGTTCTTC TRBD2 TRBJ2-1 TRBV19 NA
CASSSRQGNSPLHF TGTGCCAGCAGTTCCAGACAGGGGAATTCACCCCTCCACTTT TRBD1 TRBJ1-6 TRBV6-5 NA
CASTPSFGTLDTQYF TGTGCCAGCACCCCCTCATTTGGGACTTTGGATACGCAGTATTTT NA TRBJ2-3 TRBV6-5 NA
CASSLDKINYGYTF TGTGCCAGCAGCTTGGACAAGATTAACTATGGCTACACCTTC NA TRBJ1-2 TRBV5-6 NA
CASSPRGNQPQHF TGTGCCAGCAGCCCCCGTGGCAATCAGCCCCAGCATTTT NA TRBJ1-5 TRBV9 few
CASRRTGTGSTGELFF TGTGCCAGCAGGCGAACCGGGACAGGGTCCACCGGGGAGCTGTTTTTT TRBD1 TRBJ2-2 TRBV5-8 NA
CASSLDRGDTQYF TGTGCCAGCAGCTTAGATCGGGGTGATACGCAGTATTTT NA TRBJ2-3 TRBV7-2 NA